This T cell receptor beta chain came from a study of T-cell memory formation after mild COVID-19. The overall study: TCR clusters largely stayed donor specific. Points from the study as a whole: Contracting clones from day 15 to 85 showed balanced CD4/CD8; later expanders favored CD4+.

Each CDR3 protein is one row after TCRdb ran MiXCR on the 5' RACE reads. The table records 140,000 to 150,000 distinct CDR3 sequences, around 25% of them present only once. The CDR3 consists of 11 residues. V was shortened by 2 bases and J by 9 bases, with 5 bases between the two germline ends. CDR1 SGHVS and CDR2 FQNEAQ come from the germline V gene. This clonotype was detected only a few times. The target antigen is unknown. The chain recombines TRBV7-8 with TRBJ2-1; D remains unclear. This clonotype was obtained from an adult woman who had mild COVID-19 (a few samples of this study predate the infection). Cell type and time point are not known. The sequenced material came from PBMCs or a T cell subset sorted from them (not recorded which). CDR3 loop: CASSLISEQFF. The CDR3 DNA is TGTGCCAGCAGCTTAATAAGTGAGCAGTTCTTC.